The 26 T cell receptor beta chains given below trace back to one sample, sequenced in a study of cytomegalovirus exposure and HLA in healthy donors. The data were produced by immunoSEQ multiplex PCR, yet TCRdb's version contains in-frame clones alone and is incomplete. Of 130,000 to 150,000 clones listed, around 90% are singletons. What was sequenced was PBMCs. These receptors were obtained from a woman under 30 in good health and CMV-seropositive.

The chain couples TRBV28 to TRBJ1-3; no firm D call. V shed 2 bases and J shed 3 bases, with 8 bases lying between them. Germline assignment: CDR1 MDHEN and CDR2 SYDVKM. CDR3 length: 14 residues. CDR3 sequence (DNA): TGTGCCAGCAGTTTAGGCGCAGGTGGAAACACCATATATTTT. This translates into CASSLGAGGNTIYF.

In its sample, this clone was seen once. The chain couples TRBV23-1 to TRBJ2-3, with a tentative D call TRBD2 (6 bases). TRBV23-1 is an open reading frame whose function is uncertain. The ends were cut back, 4 bases at V and 6 bases at J, with 14 bases in the middle. This CDR3 region has 14 residues. The CDR3 DNA reads TGCGCCAGCAGTCCAGTGGAGGGGTGGGATACGCAGTATTTT. It translates to CASSPVEGWDTQYF.

The rearrangement joins TRBV13 to TRBJ1-1; D gene uncertain. Germline V gene data show CDR1 as PRHDT and CDR2 as FYEKMQ (reference sequence). Trimming removed 0 bases from V and 6 bases from J, with 11 bases in between. CDR3 length equals 14 residues. The DNA of the CDR3 is TGTGCCAGCAGCTTAGGCCCCGGTGCGGCTGAAGCTTTCTTT. This encodes CASSLGPGAAEAFF.

The J gene is TRBJ1-2, the V gene TRBV9, with TRBD1 matching 9 bases. The germline V gene encodes CDR1 SGDLS and CDR2 YYNGEE. With 3 bases clipped from V and 4 bases from J, the junction kept 7 bases outside the gene matches. The CDR3 consists of 15 residues. The chain's CDR3 is CASSAGQGWSYGYTF. The DNA for the CDR3 is TGTGCCAGCAGCGCTGGACAGGGGTGGTCCTATGGCTACACCTTC.

The V and J genes are TRBV7-2 and TRBJ2-2; the D gene is possibly TRBD2 (6 bases). CDR3 length equals 15 residues. Germline CDR1 SGHTA, CDR2 FQGNSA. The germline V and J ends were trimmed by 1 base and 6 bases, with 12 bases remaining between them. The CDR3 loop is CASSLVAGWAGELFF. DNA of the CDR3: TGTGCCAGCAGCTTAGTTGCGGGGTGGGCCGGGGAGCTGTTTTTT. The full variable domain, with the rest looked up from reference TRBV7-2 and TRBJ2-2, is GAGVSQSPSNKVTEKGKDVELRCDPISGHTALYWYRQSLGQGLEFLIYFQGNSAPDKSGLPSDRFSAERTGGSVSTLTIQRTQQEDSAVYLCASSLVAGWAGELFFGEGSRLTVL.

In its sample, this clone was seen once. V and J are TRBV29-1 and TRBJ1-4; TRBD1 aligns across 9 bases. There are 14 residues in the CDR3. Looked up from germline, CDR1 is SQVTM and CDR2 is ANQGSEA. The ends lost 7 bases at V and 8 bases at J; junction bases unmatched: 11. In nucleotides, the CDR3 is TGCAGCGCGCGGACCGGGACAGGGCACGAAAAACTGTTTTTT. Amino acid sequence: CSARTGTGHEKLFF.

This chain connects TRBV11-3 to TRBJ2-2, with 9 bases identical to TRBD1. The ends lost 3 bases at V and 5 bases at J; junction bases unmatched: 1. This CDR3 has 14 residues. The germline CDR1 and CDR2 sequences are SGHNT and YENEEA. CDR3 loop: CASSFDRGTGELFF. The CDR3 DNA is TGTGCCAGCAGCTTCGACAGGGGGACCGGGGAGCTGTTTTTT.

The chain joins TRBV2 to TRBJ2-5; 8 bases map to TRBD2. The CDR3 spans 12 residues. Trimming took 4 bases from V and 5 from J; bases not matched to a gene: 0. The germline CDR1 and CDR2 sequences are SNHLY and FYNNEI. The CDR3 nucleotides read TGTGCCAGCAGTGGCGGGAGGGAGACCCAGTACTTC. Protein sequence: CASSGGRETQYF.

This chain connects TRBV16 to TRBJ1-6; D remains ambiguous. The CDR3 is 15 amino acids. The V end lost 2 bases, the J end lost 6 bases, and 11 bases lay between the germline ends. From germline, CDR1 is KGHSY and CDR2 FQNENV. The CDR3 bases are TGTGCCAGCAGCCAAGTGGGCACCCTTAATTCACCCCTCCACTTT. Translating gives CASSQVGTLNSPLHF. Full variable domain (remainder filled in from reference TRBV16 and TRBJ1-6): GEEVAQTPKHLVRGEGQKAKLYCAPIKGHSYVFWYQQVLKNEFKFLISFQNENVFDETGMPKERFSAKCLPNSPCSLEIQATKLEDSAVYFCASSQVGTLNSPLHFGNGTRLTVT.

The sample holds a few counts of this clone. The genes are TRBV7-9 and TRBJ2-3; D unresolved. The CDR3 contains 13 residues. V was clipped by 5 bases and J by 4 bases, with 10 bases between them. Germline V gene data show CDR1 as SEHNR and CDR2 as FQNEAQ (reference sequence). The DNA for the CDR3 is TGTGCCAGCAGCCCGAAGCGCCCAGATACGCAGTATTTT. It yields the protein CASSPKRPDTQYF.

This clone showed up just once. The rearrangement joins TRBV5-4 to TRBJ2-4; 10 positions match TRBD2. The CDR3 has 16 residues. Germline-derived CDR1 and CDR2 are SGHNT and YYREEE (reference sequence). The V gene end was trimmed by 1 base and the J gene end by 2 bases; junction bases not matched to a gene: 3. The CDR3 reads CASSLKLAGTKNIQYF. The CDR3 coding sequence is TGTGCCAGCAGCTTGAAACTAGCGGGAACCAAAAACATTCAGTACTTC.

The V call is TRBV6-5, the J call TRBJ2-2; 7 positions agree with TRBD2. V lost 3 bases and J lost 7; bases outside the gene matches: 8. The CDR3 sequence is 15 residues long. Germline V gives CDR1 MNHEY, CDR2 SVGAGI. The CDR3 sequence is CASSYGGELNGELFF. Here the CDR3 DNA reads TGTGCCAGCAGTTATGGGGGGGAGCTCAACGGGGAGCTGTTTTTT.

This chain connects TRBV14 to TRBJ1-1, with D perhaps TRBD1 (5 bases). The CDR3 consists of 18 residues. Per germline, CDR1 SGHDN and CDR2 FVKESK. V lost 0 bases to trimming and J lost 8 bases, with 25 bases between them. CDR3 amino acids: CASSQEVWARDRGLEAFF. CDR3 nucleotide sequence: TGTGCCAGCAGCCAAGAAGTCTGGGCTCGTGATAGGGGTTTGGAAGCTTTCTTT. The full variable domain, rest sourced from reference TRBV14 and TRBJ1-1, is EAGVTQFPSHSVIEKGQTVTLRCDPISGHDNLYWYRRVMGKEIKFLLHFVKESKQDESGMPNNRFLAERTGGTYSTLKVQPAELEDSGVYFCASSQEVWARDRGLEAFFGQGTRLTVV.

This clone has a single count. The genes are TRBV7-2 and TRBJ2-7; TRBD2 aligns across 8 bases. Trimming cost V 3 bases and J 2 bases; bases outside gene matches: 3. CDR1 is SGHTA, CDR2 FQGNSA, per germline. CDR3 length: 14 amino acids. The CDR3 sequence: CASSFREGPYEQYF. The CDR3 nucleotides read TGTGCCAGCAGCTTTCGGGAGGGCCCCTACGAGCAGTACTTC.

The chain uses TRBV29-1 and TRBJ1-2; 7 bases fit TRBD1. The CDR3 is made up of 14 amino acids. The germline CDR1 and CDR2 sequences are SQVTM and ANQGSEA. J was trimmed by 4 bases and V by 0 bases; bases with no gene match: 5. The CDR3 DNA is TGCAGCGTTGAAGAGGCAGGGGGTGGCTATGGCTACACCTTC. As protein: CSVEEAGGGYGYTF.

V and J are TRBV27 and TRBJ1-1, with unresolved D. Between the trimmed V and J ends, which lost 5 bases and 1 base, there was a span of 8 bases. CDR3 size: 13 residues. CDR1 and CDR2 (germline): MNHEY, SMNVEV (reference sequence). CDR3 residues: CASSLETNTEAFF. CDR3 nucleotides: TGTGCCAGCAGTCTGGAGACGAACACTGAAGCTTTCTTT.

The rearrangement links TRBV25-1 to TRBJ2-7; TRBD1 agrees at 9 bases. The CDR3 is made up of 16 amino acids. The junction had 10 bases not matched to a gene; V was cut back by 3 bases and J by 4 bases. Looked up from germline, CDR1 is MGHDK and CDR2 is SYGVNS. The CDR3: CASSDLTPGTGYEQYF. The CDR3, as DNA: TGTGCCAGCAGTGACTTAACCCCCGGGACAGGGTACGAGCAGTACTTC.

This clone was picked up one time. The rearrangement uses TRBV7-8 and TRBJ2-4; 9 positions agree with TRBD1. Trimming cost V 8 bases and J 3 bases; bases outside gene matches: 8. CDR3 length equals 15 residues. Germline V gene lookup returns CDR1 SGHVS and CDR2 FQNEAQ. In nucleotides, the CDR3 is TGTGCCAGCGCGAGGACAGGGGATTTCAAAAACATTCAGTACTTC. This encodes CASARTGDFKNIQYF.

Only one count was recorded for this clone. The chain is built from TRBV7-3 and TRBJ1-2, with 9 bases fitting TRBD1. V was pared by 2 bases and J by 7 bases, with 8 bases of the junction left unmatched. The germline V gene has CDR1 SGHTA and CDR2 FQGTGA. CDR3 size: 15 residues. CDR3 sequence (DNA): TGTGCCAGCAGCTTATCCGGGACAGGGTATGGTGGCTACACCTTC. As protein: CASSLSGTGYGGYTF.

The CDR3 DNA reads TGTGCCAGCAGTGGTCCCGGGATCCTCTATGGCTACACCTTC. Its translation: CASSGPGILYGYTF. The rearrangement links TRBV25-1 to TRBJ1-2; D is ambiguous. The V end lost 4 bases, the J end lost 4 bases, and 13 bases lay between the germline ends. Germline CDR1 MGHDK, CDR2 SYGVNS. There are 14 residues in the CDR3.

V and J are TRBV28 and TRBJ2-7, with D unclear. The germline V gene has CDR1 MDHEN and CDR2 SYDVKM. Between the trimmed V and J ends, which lost 2 bases and 3 bases, there was a span of 5 bases. The CDR3 has 12 residues. CDR3 region: CASSLVDYEQYF. For the CDR3, the DNA is TGTGCCAGCAGTTTAGTAGACTACGAGCAGTACTTC.

This clone was recorded only once. This chain connects TRBV10-3 to TRBJ2-3, with D tentatively TRBD1 (5 bases). The CDR3 runs 15 residues. The V end was cut by 0 bases, the J end by 1 base, with 8 bases between. Per the germline V gene, CDR1 is ENHRY and CDR2 is SYGVKD. CDR3 sequence reads: CAISESGVGTDTQYF. The CDR3 DNA follows: TGTGCCATCAGTGAGTCAGGGGTGGGCACAGATACGCAGTATTTT.

The genes are TRBV6-1 and TRBJ2-1; D unresolved. CDR3 length: 15 amino acids. Per the germline V gene, CDR1 is MNHNS and CDR2 is SASEGT. V was trimmed by 6 bases and J by 1 base, leaving 13 bases between them. CDR3 in DNA: TGTGCCAGCAGGCTCACCAGTTTATCCTACAATGAGCAGTTCTTC. Translation gives CASRLTSLSYNEQFF.

The chain couples TRBV5-4 to TRBJ1-2, with 7 bases aligning to TRBD1. The V segment lost 3 bases and the J segment 5 bases; nucleotides outside the gene matches: 7. CDR1 and CDR2 from the germline V gene are SGHNT and YYREEE (reference sequence). The CDR3 spans 14 residues. The CDR3 coding sequence is TGTGCCAGCAGCTCGCGGGACAGAGTGTATGGCTACACCTTC. Protein sequence: CASSSRDRVYGYTF. Full variable domain (rest looked up from reference TRBV5-4 and TRBJ1-2): ETGVTQSPTHLIKTRGQQVTLRCSSQSGHNTVSWYQQALGQGPQFIFQYYREEENGRGNFPPRFSGLQFPNYSSELNVNALELDDSALYLCASSSRDRVYGYTFGSGTRLTVV.

This clone was observed a single time. The chain is built from TRBV9 and TRBJ2-7, with 8 bases aligning to TRBD1. This CDR3 is built from 16 residues. Germline-derived CDR1 and CDR2 are SGDLS and YYNGEE. Unmatched junction bases numbered 9, after V lost 3 bases and J lost 1 base. The CDR3 DNA is TGTGCCAGCAGCGCGGATAGACAGGGGAGGTCCTACGAGCAGTACTTC. Its protein is CASSADRQGRSYEQYF.

As concerns this clone: In the same sample, other DNA sequences code for this CDR3. The J gene is TRBJ2-3, the V gene TRBV7-3, with D tentatively TRBD1 (5 bases). CDR3 size: 13 residues. Looked up from germline, CDR1 is SGHTA and CDR2 is FQGTGA. V lost 0 bases to trimming and J lost 6 bases, with 7 bases between them. The CDR3 nucleotides are TGTGCCAGCAGCTTAACGGGGCCGGATACGCAGTATTTT. It encodes CASSLTGPDTQYF.